The 5 T cell receptor beta chains reported below all come from one sample, sequenced in a study of post-analysis software for immune sequencing data. Antigens for these TCRs are unknown. Whole-study results and caveats: Five TRBV segments occurring more often in patients than controls included TRBV5-6, TRBV5-1 and TRBV20-1.

Presence of unique molecular identifiers characterized the TCR beta cDNA libraries. Each CDR3 protein is one row after TCRdb ran MiXCR on the PCR reads. The table lists fewer than 900,000 distinct CDR3 sequences, around 42% of them singletons. Sequenced material: blood. The receptors come from a girl aged 10 to 17 with multiple sclerosis.

This sequence joins TRBV28 and TRBJ2-1; 7 positions match TRBD1. The CDR3 is 13 amino acids. J was trimmed by 9 bases and V by 4 bases; bases with no gene match: 6. Germline loops: CDR1 MDHEN, CDR2 SYDVKM. CDR3 nucleotides: TGTGCCAGCAGTTACCAGGGGGTTTCTGAGCAGTTCTTC. Amino acids: CASSYQGVSEQFF.

The chain employs TRBV4-3 and TRBJ2-1; possible D gene TRBD2, 7 bases. The CDR3 consists of 15 residues. Germline V gene lookup returns CDR1 LGHNA and CDR2 YSLEER. Trimming pared 4 bases from V and 7 bases from J, leaving 17 bases between. In DNA, the CDR3 is TGCGCCAGCAGCCCAGGGGCGGGAGTAGGTAATGAGCAGTTCTTC. Its translation: CASSPGAGVGNEQFF.

This clonotype has more than one count but fewer than ten. The chain is built from TRBV4-1 and TRBJ2-5; D gene uncertain. Germline V CDR1 and CDR2: MGHRA, YSYEKL. The CDR3 is made up of 13 amino acids. The germline V and J ends were trimmed by 4 bases and 2 bases, with 8 bases remaining between them. The CDR3 spells CASSPHTQETQYF. CDR3 nucleotide sequence: TGCGCCAGCAGCCCCCACACTCAAGAGACCCAGTACTTC.

The chain combines TRBV5-1 with TRBJ2-1; D possibly matches TRBD1 or TRBD2 (5 bases each). The germline V gene has CDR1 SGHRS and CDR2 YFSETQ. Trimming pared 4 bases from V and 5 bases from J, leaving 13 bases between. The CDR3 has 14 residues. CDR3 region: CASSNRGRDNEQFF. CDR3 bases: TGCGCCAGCAGCAACCGGGGCAGAGACAATGAGCAGTTCTTC.

The chain combines TRBV5-1 with TRBJ2-7, with D maybe TRBD2 (6 bases). The DNA matches TRBJ2-5 better at its end, which makes the J call doubtful. The CDR3 spans 13 residues. Germline CDR1 SGHRS, CDR2 YFSETQ. The CDR3 DNA follows: TGCGCCAGCAGCTTGGAGTCTAGCGCGACCCAGTACTTC. Translated, it gives CASSLESSATQYF.